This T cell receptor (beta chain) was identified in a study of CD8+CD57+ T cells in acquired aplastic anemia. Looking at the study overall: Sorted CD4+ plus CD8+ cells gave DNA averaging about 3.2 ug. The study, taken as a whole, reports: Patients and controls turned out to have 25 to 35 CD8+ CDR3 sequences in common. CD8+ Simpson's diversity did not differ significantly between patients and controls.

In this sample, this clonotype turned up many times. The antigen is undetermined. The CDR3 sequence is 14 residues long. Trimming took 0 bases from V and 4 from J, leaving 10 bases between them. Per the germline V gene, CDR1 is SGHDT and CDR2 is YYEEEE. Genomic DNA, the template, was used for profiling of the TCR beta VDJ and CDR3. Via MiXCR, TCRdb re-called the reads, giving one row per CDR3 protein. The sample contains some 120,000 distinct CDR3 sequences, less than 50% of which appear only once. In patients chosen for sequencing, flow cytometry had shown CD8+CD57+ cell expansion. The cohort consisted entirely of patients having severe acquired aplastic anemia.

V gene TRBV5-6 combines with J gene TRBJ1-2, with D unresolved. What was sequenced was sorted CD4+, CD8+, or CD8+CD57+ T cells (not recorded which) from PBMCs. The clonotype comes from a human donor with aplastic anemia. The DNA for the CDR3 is TGTGCCAGCAGCTTGGCCGGCCGTTCCTATGGCTACACCTTC. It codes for CASSLAGRSYGYTF. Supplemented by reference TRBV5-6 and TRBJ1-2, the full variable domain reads DAGVTQSPTHLIKTRGQQVTLRCSPKSGHDTVSWYQQALGQGPQFIFQYYEEEERQRGNFPDRFSGHQFPNYSSELNVNALLLGDSALYLCASSLAGRSYGYTFGSGTRLTVV.